This T cell receptor beta chain is drawn from a study of blood T cell repertoires in COVID-19. On the study more broadly: PBMCs, B-cell-depleted T cells, or T cells were the source of the cDNA or gDNA that made up the material.

This table comes from immunoSEQ multiplex PCR, and its TCRdb copy is limited to in-frame clones, with some not included. The sample yields about 220,000 clones, roughly 84% seen once. The germline CDR1 and CDR2 sequences are GTSNPN and SVGIG (reference sequence). J was trimmed by 4 bases and V by 2 bases; bases with no gene match: 10. CDR3 size: 17 residues. The sample was peripheral blood. This receptor was taken from a woman aged 55-69 years with acute or convalescent COVID-19. V and J are TRBV30 and TRBJ2-1, with TRBD2 identical over 11 bases. The CDR3 DNA reads TGTGCCTGGAGTAAGAGGGTAACTAGCGGGGGATACAATGAGCAGTTCTTC. Amino acid sequence: CAWSKRVTSGGYNEQFF.